This section outlines one T cell receptor beta chain sequence together with its context. Treatment denoted: oral pan-JAK inhibitor, 5-10 mg twice daily. Extracted RNA was reverse transcribed into cDNA, the sequencing template. The data were produced by immunoSEQ multiplex PCR, yet TCRdb's version contains in-frame clones alone and is incomplete. The sample records under 200,000 clones, about 60% being singletons. This entry belongs to a study of CD8+ T cells in alopecia areata. The CDR3 loop spans 15 amino acids. V was pared by 4 bases and J by 4 bases, with 9 bases of the junction left unmatched. Per the germline V gene, CDR1 is GTSNPN and CDR2 is SVGIG (reference sequence).

The TCR sequence derives from a human donor with alopecia areata. This rearrangement joins TRBV30 to TRBJ2-3; 9 bases align to TRBD2. The starting material was CD4+ T cells sorted from blood, obtained at week 24, from a patient treated with tofacitinib. The CDR3 nucleotides read TGTGCCTGGACCGGCGGGCTAGCGGGGTCAGATACGCAGTATTTT. Translation gives CAWTGGLAGSDTQYF.